Presented here are 6 T cell receptor beta chains from one specimen sequenced in a study of blood T cell repertoires in COVID-19. The protocol was immunoSEQ multiplex PCR, while the TCRdb copy is restricted to in-frame clones and leaves out a portion. This repertoire shows about 200,000 clones, around 80% found once; its top ten account for less than 6%. The sample consisted of peripheral blood. The receptors were gathered from a woman in her seventies with acute or convalescent COVID-19.

The chain recombines TRBV19 with TRBJ2-1; 9 positions match TRBD2. J lost 1 base, V lost 3 bases, and 10 bases had no gene match. The CDR3 covers 18 residues. CDR1 is LNHDA and CDR2 is SQIVND in the germline V gene (reference sequence). The DNA of the CDR3 is TGTGCCAGTAGTATGGGGGTAGCGGGAGTTGGGTCCTACAATGAGCAGTTCTTC. Residues: CASSMGVAGVGSYNEQFF. Using reference TRBV19 and TRBJ2-1 for the parts outside the CDR3, the full variable domain is DGGITQSPKYLFRKEGQNVTLSCEQNLNHDAMYWYRQDPGQGLRLIYYSQIVNDFQKGDIAEGYSVSREKKESFPLTVTSAQKNPTAFYLCASSMGVAGVGSYNEQFFGPGTRLTVL.

The table lists this clone with a few counts. The chain links TRBV2 to TRBJ2-7; possible D gene TRBD1, 6 bases. The germline CDR1 and CDR2 sequences are SNHLY and FYNNEI. V lost 0 bases, J lost 5 bases, and 14 bases lay in between. The CDR3 loop spans 15 amino acids. CDR3 sequence: CASSEAQGTIDEQYF. In DNA form, the CDR3 reads TGTGCCAGCAGTGAAGCGCAGGGGACAATCGACGAGCAGTACTTC. The full variable domain, with the rest looked up from reference TRBV2 and TRBJ2-7, is EPEVTQTPSHQVTQMGQEVILRCVPISNHLYFYWYRQILGQKVEFLVSFYNNEISEKSEIFDDQFSVERPDGSNFTLKIRSTKLEDSAMYFCASSEAQGTIDEQYFGPGTRLTVT.

This clone was seen just once. The chain carries TRBV9 and TRBJ1-1, with 7 bases lining up with TRBD1. Germline-derived CDR1 and CDR2 are SGDLS and YYNGEE. The junction had 5 bases not matched to a gene; V was cut back by 2 bases and J by 4 bases. The CDR3 has 14 residues. CDR3 DNA sequence: TGTGCCAGCAGCGTTGGCCGACAGGGCACTGAAGCTTTCTTT. This encodes CASSVGRQGTEAFF.

V gene TRBV5-1 combines with J gene TRBJ2-2, with D tentatively TRBD1 (6 bases). Trimming took off 2 bases at V and 1 base at J, with 9 bases between the two ends. The CDR3 is 15 amino acids. From germline, CDR1 is SGHRS and CDR2 YFSETQ. The CDR3, as DNA: TGCGCCAGCAGCTTCGGACAGTTGAACACCGGGGAGCTGTTTTTT. As protein: CASSFGQLNTGELFF.

The CDR3 DNA reads TGTGCCAGCAGCGCTCCCGGAGGACAGGGTACTAGCGGGAGGGCCTACAATGAGCAGTTCTTC. It codes for CASSAPGGQGTSGRAYNEQFF. The V call is TRBV9, the J call TRBJ2-1, with 13 positions matching TRBD2. Germline values: CDR1 SGDLS, CDR2 YYNGEE. This CDR3 has 21 amino acids. V lost 3 bases to trimming and J lost 2 bases; unmatched junction nucleotides: 17.

About this clone: This sample includes further DNA sequences coding for the same CDR3. This sequence joins TRBV19 and TRBJ2-3; TRBD2 agrees at 11 bases. Trimming cost V 2 bases and J 4 bases; bases outside gene matches: 2. The CDR3 length is 15 residues. Per the germline V gene, CDR1 is LNHDA and CDR2 is SQIVND (reference sequence). The CDR3 coding sequence is TGTGCCAGTAGTATACTAGCGGGAGGCCCAGATACGCAGTATTTT. It is translated as CASSILAGGPDTQYF.